This TCR beta chain was sequenced in a study of blood T cells in healthy people across ages. In this sample, this clonotype turned up a few times. What it binds is unknown. Samples each had at least 5.5 micrograms of total RNA extracted. General study results and limits: The recorded TCR beta diversity per million T cells decreased in a roughly linear manner with age.

Deletions cut 3 bases from V and 0 bases from J, with 6 bases between. CDR1 and CDR2 from the germline V gene are LGHDT and YNNKEL (reference sequence). CDR3 size: 14 residues. Alongside a J-beta primer mix, a sample-barcoded 5' primer served in a second PCR lasting about 7 to 12 cycles. All samples gave at least 2.5 million CDR3-containing paired-end reads. A single record per CDR3 protein comes from TCRdb applying MiXCR to the 5' RACE reads. The table records around 1,000,000 distinct CDR3 sequences, around 27% of them present only once. The same data also contributed to another study, on T cells of mothers and their children. As that report states: Per child, around 3 million TCR beta CDR3 reads were obtained, against over 9 million per mother.

Material: blood. The sequence derives from a girl between 2 and 10 years old in good health. The genes are TRBV3-1 and TRBJ2-1, with D possibly matching TRBD2 (5 bases). CDR3 loop: CASSQRDSYNEQFF. For the CDR3, the DNA is TGTGCCAGCAGCCAGAGGGACTCCTACAATGAGCAGTTCTTC.